These 3 T cell receptor beta chains were sequenced from one sample in a study of cytomegalovirus exposure and HLA in healthy donors. The PCR made use of 60 Vbeta and 13 Jbeta primers. The table came from immunoSEQ multiplex PCR; TCRdb's copy has only in-frame clones and leaves some out. The sample records over 150,000 clones, about 80% being singletons. The sample was PBMCs. Every receptor here comes from a woman aged 30 to 39 in good health and CMV-seronegative.

The CDR3 here is CASSPRTSSYEQYF. The DNA for the CDR3 is TGTGCCAGCAGCCCCAGGACTAGCTCCTACGAGCAGTACTTC. The chain employs TRBV7-2 and TRBJ2-7; TRBD2 matches 7 bases. V lost 5 bases, J lost 0 bases, and 4 bases stayed unmatched. The CDR3 is made up of 14 amino acids. Germline lookup yields CDR1 SGHTA and CDR2 FQGNSA.

This clone showed up just a few times. The V gene is TRBV7-9, the J gene TRBJ2-4; 7 bases are shared with TRBD1. Unmatched junction bases numbered 10, after V lost 5 bases and J lost 3 bases. This CDR3 contains 16 residues. CDR1 is SEHNR, CDR2 FQNEAQ, per germline (reference sequence). CDR3 sequence (DNA): TGTGCCAGCAGCACCACAGGGGATCGGGGCAAAAACATTCAGTACTTC. Its protein is CASSTTGDRGKNIQYF.

About this clone: Within the sample, other DNA sequences also encode this same CDR3. The chain is built from TRBV7-9 and TRBJ2-3; the D gene is possibly TRBD2 (6 bases). CDR1 and CDR2 (germline): SEHNR, FQNEAQ (reference sequence). CDR3 size: 14 residues. Trimming took off 5 bases at V and 0 bases at J, with 9 bases between the two ends. The CDR3 DNA follows: TGTGCCAGCAGCCGGGACTCAAGCACAGATACGCAGTATTTT. It yields the protein CASSRDSSTDTQYF.